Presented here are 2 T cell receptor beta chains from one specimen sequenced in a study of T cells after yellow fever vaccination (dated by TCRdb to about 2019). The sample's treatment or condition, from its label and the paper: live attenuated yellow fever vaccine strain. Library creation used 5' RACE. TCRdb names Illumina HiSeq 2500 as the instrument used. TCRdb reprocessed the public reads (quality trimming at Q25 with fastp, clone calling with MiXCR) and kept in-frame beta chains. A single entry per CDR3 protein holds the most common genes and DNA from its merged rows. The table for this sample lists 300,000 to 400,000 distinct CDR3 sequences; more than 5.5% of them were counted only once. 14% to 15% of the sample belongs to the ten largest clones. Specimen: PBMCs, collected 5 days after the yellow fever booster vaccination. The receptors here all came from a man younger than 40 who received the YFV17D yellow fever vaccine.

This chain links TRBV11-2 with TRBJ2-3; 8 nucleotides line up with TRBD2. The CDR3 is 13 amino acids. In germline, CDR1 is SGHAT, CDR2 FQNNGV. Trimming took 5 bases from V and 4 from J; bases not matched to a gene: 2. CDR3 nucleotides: TGTGCCAGCAGCCGCGGGAGGCCAGATACGCAGTATTTT. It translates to CASSRGRPDTQYF.

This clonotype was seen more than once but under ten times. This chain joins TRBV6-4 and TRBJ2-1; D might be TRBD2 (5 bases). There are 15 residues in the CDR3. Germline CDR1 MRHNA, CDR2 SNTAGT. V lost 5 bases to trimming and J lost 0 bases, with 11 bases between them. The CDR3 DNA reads TGTGCCAGCAGTTATAGCGCCTCCTCCTACAATGAGCAGTTCTTC. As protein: CASSYSASSYNEQFF.